This T cell receptor (beta chain) was sequenced in a study of early T cells in non-severe SARS-CoV-2 infection. About the study: Investigators sequenced bulk RNA drawn from unsorted whole blood, and chains remained unpaired. Study outcomes and limitations: Anti-spike CD8 specificities were favored by VDJdb matching, whose results missed private and CD4 specificities.

Attachment of unique molecular identifiers was made to individual cDNA molecules. Each CDR3 protein gets one entry after TCRdb re-called the 5' RACE reads with MiXCR. In the table there are around 70,000 distinct CDR3 sequences, around 15% of which are singletons. The CDR3 runs to 18 residues. CDR1 and CDR2 (germline): KGHSH, LQKENI. The V and J ends lost 4 bases and 0 bases, in that order; junction bases with no gene match: 10. This clonotype was counted only a few times. Its antigen is unidentified. Sequenced material: whole blood. The TCR was taken from an adult who was a healthcare worker with PCR-confirmed SARS-CoV-2 infection or an uninfected control (not recorded which). The chain carries TRBV18 and TRBJ1-5; 9 bases fit TRBD1. Here the CDR3 reads CASSHSGQGLYSNQPQHF. The DNA for the CDR3 is TGTGCCAGCTCACACTCCGGACAGGGGCTTTATAGCAATCAGCCCCAGCATTTT.